This TCR beta chain was documented in a study of blood T cell repertoires in COVID-19. Study at large: Researchers got acute and convalescent COVID-19 samples from the United States, Italy and Spain. Sources were T cells, B-cell-depleted T cells, or PBMCs; the material itself was cDNA or gDNA.

Germline-derived CDR1 and CDR2 are KGHSH and LQKENI. V dropped 3 bases and J dropped 4; count of bases not matched to a gene: 7. The CDR3 sequence is 16 residues long. In the original processing: Researchers report that nucleated cell counts were estimated from reference gene primer amplification. Libraries were prepared by immunoSEQ multiplex PCR; TCRdb keeps only in-frame clonotypes and omits some of them. That table furnishes V, J and clone size, whereas the DNA furnished D and trimming. The table has roughly 120,000 clones, more than 80% seen once. Sequences were obtained from peripheral blood. The V call is TRBV18, the J call TRBJ1-2; 11 bases match TRBD1. The clonotype comes from a woman aged 60-75 years with acute or convalescent COVID-19. The DNA for the CDR3 is TGTGCCAGCTCACCGGGGACAGGGGGACAAAGCTATGGCTACACCTTC. Protein sequence: CASSPGTGGQSYGYTF.